Following are 18 T cell receptor beta chains from one sample sequenced in a study of blood T cell repertoires in COVID-19. The protocol was immunoSEQ multiplex PCR, while the TCRdb copy is restricted to in-frame clones and leaves out a portion. The table records more than 120,000 clones, approximately 90% of them present only once. The sample comprised peripheral blood. Receptor source: a woman in her fifties or sixties with acute or convalescent COVID-19.

The chain employs TRBV6-5 and TRBJ1-5; 7 positions match TRBD1. The CDR3 covers 15 residues. Looked up from germline, CDR1 is MNHEY and CDR2 is SVGAGI. The V segment lost 7 bases and the J segment 1 base; nucleotides outside the gene matches: 7. CDR3 bases: TGTGCCAGCACCCCGACAGGGATCAGCAATCAGCCCCAGCATTTT. This sequence encodes CASTPTGISNQPQHF.

The chain links TRBV10-3 to TRBJ2-5; no firm D call. CDR1 is ENHRY and CDR2 is SYGVKD in the germline V gene. The CDR3 is 13 amino acids. V shed 2 bases and J shed 2 bases, with 6 bases lying between them. CDR3 protein: CAISERSQETQYF. The DNA for the CDR3 is TGTGCCATCAGTGAGCGGAGTCAAGAGACCCAGTACTTC.

The chain employs TRBV6-1 and TRBJ1-3; D may be TRBD1 (6 bases). Trimming removed 2 bases at V and 0 bases at J, with 11 bases between. The CDR3 contains 16 residues. Germline V gene data show CDR1 as MNHNS and CDR2 as SASEGT. The CDR3 protein is CASSEQRGISGNTIYF. The CDR3 bases are TGTGCCAGCAGTGAACAGAGGGGGATCTCTGGAAACACCATATATTTT.

The chain recombines TRBV12-3 or TRBV12-4 with TRBJ2-7, with a weak D call TRBD2 (5 bases). V shed 7 bases and J shed 6 bases, with 16 bases lying between them. This CDR3 comprises 13 residues. CDR3 amino acids: CASTTLGGSEQYF. As DNA, the CDR3 is TGTGCCAGCACAACTTTAGGAGGTTCCGAGCAGTACTTC.

The chain couples TRBV6-5 to TRBJ1-2; D gene ambiguous. Germline CDR1 reads MNHEY; CDR2 reads SVGAGI. CDR3 size: 14 residues. Trimming took off 0 bases at V and 2 bases at J, with 7 bases between the two ends. CDR3 nucleotide sequence: TGTGCCAGCAGTTACTCGAGGCAGAACTATGGCTACACCTTC. Amino acid sequence: CASSYSRQNYGYTF.

The chain combines TRBV24-1 with TRBJ1-2; 10 nucleotides match TRBD1. The CDR3 has 18 residues. Germline CDR1 and CDR2: KGHDR and SFDVKD. With V trimmed by 3 bases and J by 4 bases, 13 bases remained unmatched. The CDR3 nucleotides read TGTGCCACCAGTGATGTGAAGACAGGGGGCAGAGGGAGCTATGGCTACACCTTC. This codes for CATSDVKTGGRGSYGYTF.

This clone was detected a few times. The genes are TRBV19 and TRBJ1-1; possibly TRBD1 for D (6 bases). The CDR3 consists of 15 residues. The germline CDR1 and CDR2 sequences are LNHDA and SQIVND (reference sequence). V shed 5 bases and J shed 1 base, with 14 bases lying between them. The CDR3 protein is CASSPPTGGNTEAFF. CDR3 DNA sequence: TGTGCCAGTAGTCCGCCGACAGGTGGGAACACTGAAGCTTTCTTT.

The chain has TRBV7-6 and TRBJ2-3, with D perhaps matching TRBD1 (5 bases). This CDR3 is 15 amino acids long. Germline loops: CDR1 SGHVS, CDR2 FNYEAQ. The V end lost 1 base, the J end lost 6 bases, and 14 bases lay between the germline ends. CDR3 region: CASSLVDTPRDTQYF. The DNA of the CDR3 is TGTGCCAGCAGCTTAGTGGACACCCCCCGGGATACGCAGTATTTT. Combining the CDR3 with reference TRBV7-6 and TRBJ2-3 gives the whole variable domain GAGVSQSPRYKVTKRGQDVALRCDPISGHVSLYWYRQALGQGPEFLTYFNYEAQQDKSGLPNDRFSAERPEGSISTLTIQRTEQRDSAMYRCASSLVDTPRDTQYFGPGTRLTVL.

The chain has TRBV6-5 and TRBJ1-4, with TRBD1 as a possible D gene (6 bases). The CDR3 loop spans 14 amino acids. The germline V gene has CDR1 MNHEY and CDR2 SVGAGI. V was trimmed by 6 bases and J by 3 bases, leaving 11 bases between them. The CDR3 region is CASSLTGPNEKLFF. DNA of the CDR3: TGTGCCAGCAGCCTGACAGGTCCTAATGAAAAACTGTTTTTT.

The rearrangement links TRBV5-1 to TRBJ2-1, with 7 bases fitting TRBD2. The CDR3 is 16 residues long. V trimming: 4 bases; J trimming: 9 bases; junction bases outside the gene matches: 16. Germline lookup yields CDR1 SGHRS and CDR2 YFSETQ. As DNA, the CDR3 is TGCGCCAGCAGCGCGAGCGGGGTAGCAGCCTTTGGTGAGCAGTTCTTC. Protein product: CASSASGVAAFGEQFF.

This clone was observed a single time. The chain uses TRBV7-9 and TRBJ2-1; 8 bases are a match to TRBD2. The CDR3 loop spans 14 amino acids. The germline CDR1 and CDR2 sequences are SEHNR and FQNEAQ (reference sequence). V gave up 5 bases and J gave up 8 bases; unmatched junction bases: 8. CDR3 nucleotide sequence: TGTGCCAGCAGCGCCGGGACTAGTTTACATGAGCAGTTCTTC. Encoded protein: CASSAGTSLHEQFF.

This chain links TRBV10-2 with TRBJ2-7, with 10 bases aligning to TRBD2. The trim removed 3 bases at V and 0 bases at J, leaving 5 bases unmatched. This CDR3 contains 16 residues. The germline V gene has CDR1 WSHSY and CDR2 SAAADI. In DNA form, the CDR3 reads TGCGCCAGCAGTGAAACCCTAGCGGGAGCCTCCTACGAGCAGTACTTC. This translates into CASSETLAGASYEQYF.

The gene calls are TRBV20-1 and TRBJ2-1; a possible D gene is TRBD2 (6 bases). Germline CDR1 is DFQATT and CDR2 is SNEGSKA (reference sequence). This CDR3 contains 15 residues. The V end lost 3 bases, the J end lost 4 bases, and 16 bases lay between the germline ends. The CDR3 is CSASRVGRGYNEQFF. CDR3 nucleotide sequence: TGCAGTGCTAGTCGGGTCGGGCGGGGTTACAATGAGCAGTTCTTC.

The chain joins TRBV27 to TRBJ2-7, with a possible D match to TRBD1 (6 bases). Germline V CDR1 and CDR2: MNHEY, SMNVEV (reference sequence). The CDR3 totals 13 residues. Deletions cut 2 bases from V and 7 bases from J, with 12 bases between. CDR3 bases: TGTGCCAGCAGTTTAGGAGCAGGGGTTGAGCAGTACTTC. Its translation: CASSLGAGVEQYF.

The chain links TRBV2 to TRBJ1-2; no clear D gene. Between the trimmed V and J ends, which lost 6 bases and 4 bases, there was a span of 21 bases. This CDR3 is 16 amino acids long. Germline V CDR1 and CDR2: SNHLY, FYNNEI. Here the CDR3 DNA reads TGTGCCAGCAGCGCGGCCGGATCGCGTAAACTCTATGGCTACACCTTC. Protein product: CASSAAGSRKLYGYTF.

The V call is TRBV7-7, the J call TRBJ2-2; 8 positions match TRBD2. In germline, CDR1 is SSHAT, CDR2 FNYEAQ (reference sequence). The V and J ends lost 5 bases and 2 bases, in that order; junction bases with no gene match: 7. The CDR3 is 16 amino acids. CDR3 loop: CASSPIAGINTGELFF. In DNA, the CDR3 is TGTGCCAGCAGCCCGATAGCGGGGATAAACACCGGGGAGCTGTTTTTT.

The rearrangement uses TRBV12-3 or TRBV12-4 and TRBJ2-5; D is uncertain. The CDR3 extends over 13 amino acids. Trimming pared 7 bases from V and 5 bases from J, leaving 14 bases between. The CDR3: CASTLVGMETQYF. The CDR3 DNA reads as TGTGCCAGCACCTTGGTGGGCATGGAGACCCAGTACTTC.

This chain uses TRBV19 with TRBJ2-1; 10 bases line up with TRBD2. Germline loops: CDR1 LNHDA, CDR2 SQIVND (reference sequence). The trim removed 4 bases at V and 7 bases at J, leaving 13 bases unmatched. The CDR3 is 17 residues long. This CDR3 is CASSTWTSGRWGNEQFF. The DNA for the CDR3 is TGTGCCAGTAGTACTTGGACTAGCGGACGCTGGGGGAATGAGCAGTTCTTC.